Listed below are T cell receptor beta chains from one sample, sequenced in a study of early T cells in non-severe SARS-CoV-2 infection. MiXCR, applied by TCRdb to the 5' RACE reads, yields one record per CDR3 protein. The data contain tens of thousands of distinct CDR3 sequences, 7.7% of them singletons. Material: whole blood. All receptors derive from an adult who was a healthcare worker with PCR-confirmed SARS-CoV-2 infection or an uninfected control (not recorded which). Both conserved end residues are part of each CDR3. D genes are given only for firm matches. Some rows have no size entry. The others give once, few or many, or a class for an expanded clone.

size	J	D	V	CDR3	DNA
-	TRBJ2-1	-	TRBV5-1	CASSLERVYNEQFF	TGCGCCAGCAGCTTGGAGAGGGTATACAATGAGCAGTTCTTC
-	TRBJ2-1	TRBD2	TRBV4-1	CASSQDRPAGGYNEQFF	TGCGCCAGCAGCCAAGATCGACCAGCGGGAGGGTACAATGAGCAGTTCTTC
many	TRBJ2-7	TRBD2	TRBV28	CASRRLAGGYEQYF	TGTGCCAGCCGGAGACTAGCGGGAGGGTACGAGCAGTACTTC
few	TRBJ2-1	-	TRBV27	CASRFIADYNEQFF	TGTGCCAGCCGGTTTATAGCGGACTACAATGAGCAGTTCTTC
many	TRBJ2-7	-	TRBV27	CASRGSGQASYEQYF	TGTGCCAGCAGGGGAAGCGGGCAAGCCTCCTACGAGCAGTACTTC
few	TRBJ2-7	-	TRBV9	CASVHPEMENYEQYF	TGTGCCAGCGTCCACCCCGAGATGGAAAACTACGAGCAGTACTTC
few	TRBJ2-5	-	TRBV14	CASSHGTPQETQYF	TGTGCCAGCAGCCACGGGACACCTCAAGAGACCCAGTACTTC
-	TRBJ2-7	-	TRBV7-9	CASSLGSGWEQYF	TGTGCCAGCAGCCTTGGGTCAGGCTGGGAGCAGTACTTC
many	TRBJ2-1	-	TRBV20-1	CSAKSVSAYNEQFF	TGCAGTGCGAAATCGGTATCCGCCTACAATGAGCAGTTCTTC
few	TRBJ2-5	TRBD1	TRBV14	CASSQDIGTGETQYF	TGTGCCAGCAGCCAAGATATCGGGACAGGGGAGACCCAGTACTTC
few	TRBJ2-3	TRBD2	TRBV7-7	CASSPGLAGAQDTQYF	TGTGCCAGCAGCCCCGGACTAGCGGGTGCACAAGATACGCAGTATTTT
many	TRBJ2-3	-	TRBV6-5	CASRHPGRSGTDTQYF	TGTGCCAGCAGACACCCGGGGAGGTCGGGCACAGATACGCAGTATTTT
-	TRBJ2-1	TRBD2	TRBV6-5	CASSSLGTSGRAGEQFF	TGTGCCAGCAGTTCCCTCGGGACTAGCGGGAGGGCGGGGGAGCAGTTCTTC
many	TRBJ1-2	TRBD1	TRBV20-1	CSARAGTGERHGYTF	TGCAGTGCCAGGGCCGGGACAGGGGAGAGACATGGCTACACCTTC
few	TRBJ2-5	-	TRBV7-3	CASSLALEETQYF	TGTGCCAGCAGCCTAGCGTTAGAAGAGACCCAGTACTTC
-	TRBJ2-3	-	TRBV5-1	CASSFLGVADTQYF	TGCGCCAGCAGCTTCTTAGGAGTGGCAGATACGCAGTATTTT
few	TRBJ2-7	-	TRBV28	CASLPGSSLVEQYF	TGTGCCAGCCTCCCCGGGAGTTCATTGGTAGAGCAGTACTTC
few	TRBJ2-7	TRBD1	TRBV18	CASSPRQGVNSEQYF	TGTGCCAGCTCACCGCGACAGGGTGTTAATTCCGAGCAGTACTTC
-	TRBJ1-6	-	TRBV6-1	CASSRDGGYSSPLHF	TGTGCCAGCAGCCGAGACGGGGGCTATAGTTCACCCCTCCACTTT
-	TRBJ2-1	TRBD2	TRBV19	CASSRDSLGLAANNEQFF	TGTGCCAGTAGCAGGGACAGCTTAGGACTAGCGGCCAACAATGAGCAGTTCTTC
few	TRBJ1-1	TRBD1	TRBV7-9	CASSPPPGQVEAFF	TGTGCCAGCAGCCCGCCACCTGGACAGGTGGAAGCTTTCTTT
-	TRBJ2-7	-	TRBV6-1	CASSPEVEAPGYF	TGTGCCAGCAGTCCCGAGGTCGAGGCCCCCGGGTACTTC
many	TRBJ2-2	-	TRBV18	CASSPIDIQDAGELFF	TGTGCCAGCTCACCAATAGACATCCAAGACGCCGGGGAGCTGTTTTTT
many	TRBJ2-2	-	TRBV4-2	CASSQAQLNTGELFF	TGTGCCAGCAGCCAAGCTCAGCTTAACACCGGGGAGCTGTTTTTT
-	TRBJ1-6	-	TRBV7-9	CASSLGPNPTLHF	TGTGCCAGCAGCTTAGGACCAAATCCAACCCTCCACTTT
few	TRBJ1-6	-	TRBV28	CASSPRVQYNSPLHF	TGTGCCAGCAGCCCAAGAGTCCAGTATAATTCACCCCTCCACTTT
medium-sized	TRBJ2-3	-	TRBV9	CASSVADYLDTQYF	TGTGCCAGCAGCGTAGCAGACTACCTCGATACGCAGTATTTT
-	TRBJ2-7	-	TRBV7-2	CASSSPPVHEQYF	TGTGCCAGCAGCTCCCCGCCCGTGCACGAGCAGTACTTC
many	TRBJ1-2	-	TRBV19	CASPPRTDNYGYTF	TGTGCCTCACCGCCCCGGACAGACAACTATGGCTACACCTTC
few	TRBJ2-7	TRBD1	TRBV28	CASSLPTGGYEQYF	TGTGCCAGCAGTCTACCGACAGGGGGCTACGAGCAGTACTTC
-	TRBJ2-7	-	TRBV28	CASSPRGSATYEQYF	TGTGCCAGCAGTCCCCGGGGCAGTGCCACCTACGAGCAGTACTTC
few	TRBJ1-6	-	TRBV28	CASSPAGFDNSPLHF	TGTGCCAGCAGTCCCGCGGGTTTCGATAATTCACCCCTCCATTTT
-	TRBJ2-3	-	TRBV4-2	CASSQGSGGLSTDTQYF	TGTGCCAGCAGCCAAGGAAGTGGCGGGCTCAGCACAGATACGCAGTATTTT
many	TRBJ2-1	TRBD2	TRBV27	CASSHRLAGTTYNEQFF	TGTGCCAGCAGTCACCGACTAGCGGGGACCACCTACAATGAGCAGTTCTTC
many	TRBJ2-7	TRBD2	TRBV4-1	CASSHQGLAVGYEQYF	TGCGCCAGCAGCCATCAGGGACTAGCGGTGGGCTACGAGCAGTACTTC
-	TRBJ1-3	-	TRBV7-9	CASSPPGQGNTIYF	TGTGCCAGCAGCCCGCCGGGTCAAGGAAACACCATATATTTT
many	TRBJ1-1	TRBD1	TRBV18	CASSPDRGLTEAFF	TGTGCCAGCTCACCCGACAGGGGGCTTACTGAAGCTTTCTTT
many	TRBJ2-7	TRBD2	TRBV20-1	CSAFTLEGAGGHYSSYEQYF	TGCAGTGCTTTTACCCTCGAAGGAGCGGGAGGTCATTATAGCTCCTACGAGCAGTACTTC
-	TRBJ2-1	TRBD2	TRBV7-3	CASSSPGTSGNNEQFF	TGTGCCAGCAGCTCGCCTGGGACTAGCGGGAATAATGAGCAGTTCTTC
many	TRBJ2-1	TRBD2	TRBV3-1	CASSQVSGTRIGEQFF	TGTGCCAGCAGCCAAGTCTCCGGGACTAGGATAGGTGAGCAGTTCTTC
many	TRBJ2-4	TRBD1	TRBV6-2/TRBV6-3	CASSPRTGLLPLAKNIQYF	TGTGCCAGCAGTCCCCGGACAGGCCTTCTCCCCCTAGCCAAAAACATTCAGTACTTC
many	TRBJ2-6	-	TRBV28	CASRSRRESSGANVLTF	TGTGCCAGCAGGAGCAGGAGGGAGAGCTCTGGGGCCAACGTCCTGACTTTC
few	TRBJ2-4	TRBD1	TRBV12-3/TRBV12-4	CASSTTGQQNIQYF	TGTGCCAGCAGTACGACGGGACAGCAAAACATTCAGTACTTC
-	TRBJ2-1	TRBD2	TRBV7-2	CASSSTSGRNEQFF	TGTGCCAGCAGCTCGACTAGCGGGAGAAATGAGCAGTTCTTC
few	TRBJ2-2	-	TRBV30	CAWSVLEPTNTGELFF	TGTGCCTGGAGTGTATTGGAGCCTACGAACACCGGGGAGCTGTTTTTT
many	TRBJ2-3	-	TRBV7-6	CASSRTGRGSTDTQYF	TGTGCCAGCAGCCGGACAGGGAGGGGCAGCACAGATACGCAGTATTTT
-	TRBJ2-7	TRBD2	TRBV20-1	CSARASGYSYEQYF	TGCAGTGCCCGGGCTAGCGGGTACTCCTACGAGCAGTACTTC
-	TRBJ2-5	TRBD2	TRBV20-1	CSARDLAGGETQYF	TGCAGTGCTAGAGACTTAGCGGGAGGAGAGACCCAGTACTTC
many	TRBJ2-1	TRBD2	TRBV18	CASSPSTSGRHNEQFF	TGTGCCAGCTCACCCTCGACTAGCGGGAGACACAATGAGCAGTTCTTC
-	TRBJ2-7	-	TRBV5-1	CASSLEPGAGYEQYF	TGCGCCAGCAGCTTGGAGCCGGGGGCGGGCTACGAGCAGTACTTC
many	TRBJ2-1	-	TRBV7-8	CASINRPYNEQFF	TGTGCCAGCATAAACAGGCCCTACAATGAGCAGTTCTTC
-	TRBJ1-1	-	TRBV29-1	CSVGVSPTEAFF	TGCAGCGTGGGGGTATCCCCCACTGAAGCTTTCTTT
many	TRBJ2-1	TRBD2	TRBV18	CASSPPGSGWSNNEQFF	TGTGCCAGCTCACCACCGGGTAGCGGGTGGTCCAACAATGAGCAGTTCTTC
many	TRBJ2-2	-	TRBV18	CASANQPEGSGELFF	TGTGCCAGCGCTAACCAGCCTGAGGGGTCCGGGGAGCTGTTTTTT
-	TRBJ1-3	TRBD1	TRBV7-6	CASSPGQGANTIYF	TGTGCCAGCAGCCCGGGACAGGGGGCGAACACCATATATTTT